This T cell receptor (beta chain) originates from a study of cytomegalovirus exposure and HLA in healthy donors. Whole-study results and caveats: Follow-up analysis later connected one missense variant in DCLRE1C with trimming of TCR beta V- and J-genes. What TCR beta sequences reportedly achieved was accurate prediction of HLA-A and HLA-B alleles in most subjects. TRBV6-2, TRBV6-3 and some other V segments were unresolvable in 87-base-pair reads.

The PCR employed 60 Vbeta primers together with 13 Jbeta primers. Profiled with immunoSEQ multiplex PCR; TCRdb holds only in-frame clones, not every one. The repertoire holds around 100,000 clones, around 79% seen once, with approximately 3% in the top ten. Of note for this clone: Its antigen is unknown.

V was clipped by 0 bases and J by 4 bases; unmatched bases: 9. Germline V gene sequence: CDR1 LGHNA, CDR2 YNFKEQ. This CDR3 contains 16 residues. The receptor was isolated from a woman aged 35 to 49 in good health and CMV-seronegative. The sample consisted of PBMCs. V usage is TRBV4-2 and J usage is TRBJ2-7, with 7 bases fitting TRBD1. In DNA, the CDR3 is TGTGCCAGCAGCCAAGATCTAGCAGGGGGAGAGTACGAGCAGTACTTC. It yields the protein CASSQDLAGGEYEQYF.